The rows below give T cell receptor beta chains drawn from one sample of a study of shared clonotypes between healthy human individuals. Profiled with immunoSEQ multiplex PCR; TCRdb holds only in-frame clones, not every one. The table lists approximately 590,000 clones, nearly 97% of them singletons, with 0.11% in the top ten. The sample was naive CD8+ T cells sorted from blood. Receptors were obtained from a woman aged 25 to 45 in good health. Each CDR3 is given with its conserved first and last residue. The D gene is left open where the match is weak. A row's size may be missing; if present it is once, few, many or a size class.

once	TRBJ2-1	TRBD2	TRBV7-6	CASSLGTSGRGDEQFF	TGTGCCAGCAGCTTAGGGACTAGCGGGAGGGGAGATGAGCAGTTCTTC
.	TRBJ1-1	.	TRBV15	CATSGTRLMTEAFF	TGTGCCACCAGCGGGACACGCTTGATGACTGAAGCTTTCTTT
.	TRBJ2-3	.	TRBV13	CASRLWTSTDTQYF	TGTGCCAGCAGGCTGTGGACTAGCACAGATACGCAGTATTTT
.	TRBJ2-5	TRBD2	TRBV2	CASRGLGVFQETQYF	TGTGCCAGCCGGGGACTAGGAGTCTTCCAAGAGACCCAGTACTTC
.	TRBJ2-7	.	TRBV27	CASSLSQGTPYEQYF	TGTGCCAGCAGTTTAAGCCAAGGGACCCCCTACGAGCAGTACTTC
.	TRBJ2-3	.	TRBV27	CASSIKTTGADTQYF	TGTGCCAGCAGTATCAAGACTACCGGGGCAGATACGCAGTATTTT
.	TRBJ2-1	.	TRBV5-6	CASSSWATLNNEQFF	TGTGCCAGCAGCTCTTGGGCCACTCTTAACAATGAGCAGTTCTTC
.	TRBJ2-7	TRBD2	TRBV6-6	CASSSRTSGSRYEQYF	TGTGCCAGCAGTTCAAGGACTAGCGGGAGTAGGTACGAGCAGTACTTC
.	TRBJ2-5	.	TRBV10-3	CATRRQGLWETQYF	TGTGCCACCCGGAGACAGGGACTTTGGGAGACCCAGTACTTC
.	TRBJ2-2	.	TRBV29-1	CSVDMPNTGELFF	TGCAGCGTTGATATGCCGAACACCGGGGAGCTGTTTTTT
.	TRBJ1-5	.	TRBV21-1	CASGDSNQPQHF	TGTGCCAGCGGGGATAGCAATCAGCCCCAGCATTTT
.	TRBJ1-1	.	TRBV2	CASSEKFGVGAEAFF	TGTGCCAGCAGTGAAAAATTTGGGGTTGGTGCTGAAGCTTTCTTT
.	TRBJ2-1	TRBD2	TRBV7-2	CASSLAAGTSGLQRPYNEQFF	TGTGCCAGCAGCTTAGCGGCGGGTACTAGCGGGTTGCAAAGGCCCTACAATGAGCAGTTCTTC
.	TRBJ1-4	TRBD1	TRBV7-9	CASSAGTAEKLFF	TGTGCCAGCAGCGCGGGGACAGCCGAAAAACTGTTTTTT
.	TRBJ2-2	.	TRBV15	CATSSNPGTGELFF	TGTGCCACCAGCTCCAATCCAGGGACCGGGGAGCTGTTTTTT
.	TRBJ2-1	.	TRBV5-1	CASSWDHNNEQFF	TGCGCCAGCAGCTGGGACCATAACAATGAGCAGTTCTTC
.	TRBJ2-1	TRBD2	TRBV11-2	CASSLDGLAGHNEQFF	TGTGCCAGCAGCTTGGATGGACTAGCGGGGCACAATGAGCAGTTCTTC
.	TRBJ2-1	TRBD2	TRBV30	CAWSETSASYNEQFF	TGTGCCTGGAGCGAAACTAGCGCCTCCTACAATGAGCAGTTCTTC
.	TRBJ1-2	.	TRBV28	CASSLGRTTVWGGYTF	TGTGCCAGCAGTTTAGGTCGGACTACGGTTTGGGGTGGCTACACCTTC
.	TRBJ2-1	TRBD2	TRBV28	CASSDLRLAGAYNEQFF	TGTGCCAGCAGCGACCTAAGACTAGCGGGAGCTTACAATGAGCAGTTCTTC
.	TRBJ2-1	.	TRBV10-3	CAISDAAGPYNEQFF	TGTGCCATCAGTGACGCCGCGGGACCCTACAATGAGCAGTTCTTC
.	TRBJ2-7	.	TRBV6-1	CAVKLPEGAFYEQYF	TGTGCCGTAAAGCTCCCCGAAGGGGCTTTTTACGAGCAGTACTTC
.	TRBJ2-1	.	TRBV12-1	CASSFGLASSYNEQFF	TGTGCCAGCAGCTTTGGACTAGCGAGCTCTTACAATGAGCAGTTCTTC
.	TRBJ1-2	.	TRBV6-5	CASSTSPTTNYGYTF	TGTGCCAGCAGTACGTCCCCTACAACTAACTATGGCTACACCTTC
.	TRBJ2-7	.	TRBV27	CASSLGSGSTYEQYF	TGTGCCAGCAGTTTAGGCAGCGGGTCGACCTACGAGCAGTACTTC
.	TRBJ2-1	.	TRBV2	CASSPIHDEQFF	TGTGCCAGCAGTCCTATCCACGATGAGCAGTTCTTC
once	TRBJ2-1	TRBD1	TRBV2	CASSVPRGLYNEQFF	TGTGCCAGCAGTGTGCCCAGGGGGCTCTACAATGAGCAGTTCTTC
.	TRBJ2-1	.	TRBV6-5	CASSYSWGETYNEQFF	TGTGCCAGCAGTTACTCGTGGGGGGAGACCTACAATGAGCAGTTCTTC
.	TRBJ2-1	.	TRBV27	CASSFGKYNEQFF	TGTGCCAGCAGTTTCGGCAAATACAATGAGCAGTTCTTC